This TCR beta chain is drawn from a study of blood T cell repertoires in COVID-19. Repertoires were generated with immunoSEQ multiplex PCR, while TCRdb's copy carries only in-frame clones and drops some. In the table there are 350,000 to 450,000 clones, roughly 90% of which are singletons. The V segment lost 11 bases and the J segment 0 bases; nucleotides outside the gene matches: 3. This CDR3 is built from 12 residues. Germline CDR1 is SGHTA and CDR2 is FQGNSA. The sample was PBMCs or T cells enriched from blood (not recorded which). V is TRBV7-2 and J is TRBJ2-5, with 7 bases aligning to TRBD2. This clonotype was sampled from a woman between 40 and 50 years old who had been exposed to COVID-19. The CDR3 DNA reads as TGTGCCGGCGGGGGTAACCAAGAGACCCAGTACTTC. Its translation: CAGGGNQETQYF.